The 11 T cell receptor beta chains listed next were all sequenced from one sample in a study of cytomegalovirus exposure and HLA in healthy donors. Primers included in the PCR were 60 Vbeta and 13 Jbeta primers. Generated by immunoSEQ multiplex PCR, the TCRdb table keeps only in-frame clones and is missing some. The table includes about 150,000 clones, approximately 81% detected once. The sequencing input was PBMCs. Receptors were obtained from a man aged 18-30 years in good health and CMV-seronegative.

This clone came up a few times. The chain couples TRBV4-1 to TRBJ2-2, with TRBD2 identical over 16 bases. CDR3 size: 19 residues. Germline assignment: CDR1 MGHRA and CDR2 YSYEKL. The trim removed 0 bases at V and 8 bases at J, leaving 9 bases unmatched. Here the CDR3 reads CASSQERGTSGRAGGELFF. CDR3 sequence (DNA): TGCGCCAGCAGCCAAGAACGGGGGACTAGCGGGAGGGCTGGAGGGGAGCTGTTTTTT.

V is TRBV19 and J is TRBJ1-1, with D tentatively TRBD1 (6 bases). Germline V gives CDR1 LNHDA, CDR2 SQIVND (reference sequence). The CDR3 sequence is 16 residues long. V gave up 3 bases and J gave up 1 base, with 15 bases separating them. The CDR3 region has the DNA TGTGCCAGTAGTATTCGAGGGGGGGAGACGAACACTGAAGCTTTCTTT. Translating gives CASSIRGGETNTEAFF.

This clone has only one observation. The chain carries TRBV27 and TRBJ2-7; weak D call: TRBD2 (6 bases). Germline CDR1 is MNHEY and CDR2 is SMNVEV (reference sequence). Trimming pared 6 bases from V and 8 bases from J, leaving 20 bases between. The length of the CDR3 is 14 residues. CDR3 sequence: CASSAGTPGGKQYF. In nucleotides, the CDR3 is TGTGCCAGCAGCGCCGGGACCCCCGGGGGAAAGCAGTACTTC.

V and J are TRBV7-9 and TRBJ1-2; 7 bases agree with TRBD1. V lost 1 base to trimming and J lost 8 bases; unmatched junction nucleotides: 13. From germline, CDR1 is SEHNR and CDR2 FQNEAQ (reference sequence). The CDR3 consists of 16 residues. The CDR3 is CASSLGPPGTAGGYTF. The DNA for the CDR3 is TGTGCCAGCAGCTTAGGGCCCCCCGGGACAGCCGGGGGCTACACCTTC.

The chain recombines TRBV30 with TRBJ2-1; possibly TRBD1 for D (5 bases). From germline, CDR1 is GTSNPN and CDR2 SVGIG (reference sequence). V lost 0 bases and J lost 6, with 9 bases in between. The length of the CDR3 is 13 residues. CDR3 sequence reads: CAWSVLGPNEQFF. The CDR3 bases are TGTGCCTGGAGTGTATTGGGGCCCAATGAGCAGTTCTTC.

The genes are TRBV27 and TRBJ2-7; 7 nucleotides match TRBD2. The J segment lost 2 bases and the V segment lost 8 bases, leaving 12 bases of the junction unmatched. This CDR3 spans 15 amino acids. Germline CDR1 MNHEY, CDR2 SMNVEV (reference sequence). CDR3: CASRPGSGMAYEQYF. The CDR3 DNA is TGTGCCAGCCGGCCCGGGAGCGGGATGGCCTACGAGCAGTACTTC.

As DNA, the CDR3 is TGCGCCAGCAGCTCCCGCCTAGCGGGAGAGGTACGGAACGAGCAGTACTTC. It specifies CASSSRLAGEVRNEQYF. This rearrangement joins TRBV5-1 to TRBJ2-7; TRBD2 agrees at 10 bases. Germline CDR1 and CDR2: SGHRS and YFSETQ. The CDR3 totals 17 residues. V gave up 3 bases and J gave up 5 bases; unmatched junction bases: 14.

Only a few counts were recorded for this clone. The J gene is TRBJ1-2, the V gene TRBV27; D call uncertain. CDR3 length: 14 residues. Trimming pared 6 bases from V and 2 bases from J, leaving 13 bases between. Germline V gene data show CDR1 as MNHEY and CDR2 as SMNVEV (reference sequence). CDR3 coding DNA: TGTGCCAGCAGCCTCTCCCACATAAACTATGGCTACACCTTC. Its translation is CASSLSHINYGYTF.

This clone was detected once. This sequence joins TRBV9 and TRBJ2-7; 10 nucleotides match TRBD2. With 0 bases clipped from V and 4 bases from J, the junction kept 1 base outside the gene matches. The CDR3 loop spans 14 amino acids. Germline values: CDR1 SGDLS, CDR2 YYNGEE. CDR3 region: CASSVGSGRYEQYF. As DNA, the CDR3 is TGTGCCAGCAGCGTAGGTAGCGGGAGGTACGAGCAGTACTTC.

CDR3 region: CASSIRDSRSGYTF. The CDR3 nucleotides read TGTGCCAGCAGTATTAGGGACAGTCGTAGTGGCTACACCTTC. The chain employs TRBV6-5 and TRBJ1-2; 7 positions agree with TRBD1. Germline assignment: CDR1 MNHEY and CDR2 SVGAGI. J gave up 7 bases and V 5 bases, and 10 bases lay outside the gene matches. The CDR3 sequence is 14 residues long.

The chain joins TRBV4-3 to TRBJ2-5; 7 bases are shared with TRBD1. The V gene's germline CDR1 is LGHNA and CDR2 YSLEER. V dropped 4 bases and J dropped 3; count of bases not matched to a gene: 8. This CDR3 is built from 15 residues. CDR3 sequence (DNA): TGCGCCAGCAGCCCCCTAGGGCAGGGGGAAGAGACCCAGTACTTC. Residues: CASSPLGQGEETQYF.